These 32 T cell receptor beta chains were sequenced from one sample in a study of patients and donors after allogeneic stem cell transplantation. Each CDR3 protein is one row after TCRdb ran MiXCR on the RT-PCR reads. The data hold about 4,000 distinct CDR3 sequences, with roughly a sixth observed a single time. The sample was blood, either unsorted or a sorted T cell fraction (not recorded which). All receptors come from a human donor who was either an allogeneic HSCT recipient or a stem cell or donor lymphocyte infusion donor (not recorded which). It is not recorded whose cells these are; they may come from a transplant donor.

This clonotype came up many times. The chain joins TRBV7-9 to TRBJ2-7; 9 bases fit TRBD2. Germline V lookup: CDR1 SEHNR, CDR2 FQNEAQ (reference sequence). The CDR3 has 14 residues. V was clipped by 3 bases and J by 1 base; unmatched bases: 1. CDR3 sequence (DNA): TGTGCCAGCAGCTTTGCGGGAGGGTCCTACGAGCAGTACTTC. Its protein is CASSFAGGSYEQYF.

The genes are TRBV6-2 or TRBV6-3 and TRBJ2-7; D is undetermined. The V gene's germline CDR1 is MNHEY and CDR2 SVGEGT. The CDR3 length is 12 residues. The V end lost 6 bases, the J end lost 6 bases, and 12 bases lay between the germline ends. In DNA form, the CDR3 reads TGTGCCAGCAGCCCCGCAGTGGGCGAGCAGTACTTC. It is translated as CASSPAVGEQYF.

The V call is TRBV13, the J call TRBJ2-4; tentatively, D is TRBD2 (5 bases). V was cut by 4 bases and J by 1 base, with 20 bases left in between. This CDR3 contains 18 residues. Germline loops: CDR1 PRHDT, CDR2 FYEKMQ (reference sequence). The CDR3 DNA follows: TGTGCCAGCAGCTCGCGCGGACTGCCTAGCCGCGCCAAAAACATTCAGTACTTC. It codes for CASSSRGLPSRAKNIQYF.

This clonotype has a handful of counts. The V call is TRBV3-1, the J call TRBJ1-2; D perhaps matches TRBD1 (5 bases). Trimming took off 2 bases at V and 8 bases at J, with 9 bases between the two ends. Germline V gene data show CDR1 as LGHDT and CDR2 as YNNKEL (reference sequence). This CDR3 is built from 12 residues. The chain's CDR3 is CASSQRGRGYTF. The CDR3 bases are TGTGCCAGCAGCCAAAGGGGACGAGGCTACACCTTC.

Within the sample, this clonotype is medium-sized (0.01 to 0.1%). This sequence joins TRBV11-2 and TRBJ2-5; TRBD1 might be the D (5 bases). V dropped 5 bases and J dropped 2 bases, with 15 bases sitting between them. Germline CDR1 is SGHAT and CDR2 is FQNNGV. The CDR3 sequence is 15 residues long. The CDR3 DNA sequence: TGTGCCAGCAGCCACTTTTCAGGGCGGCAAGAGACCCAGTACTTC. Translated: CASSHFSGRQETQYF.

The chain carries TRBV7-9 and TRBJ1-2; possibly TRBD1 for D (5 bases). The V gene lost 4 bases and the J gene lost 6 bases, with 12 bases spanning the gap. This CDR3 has 13 residues. The germline V gene has CDR1 SEHNR and CDR2 FQNEAQ (reference sequence). CDR3 loop: CASSSWGGNGYTF. The CDR3 coding sequence is TGTGCCAGCAGCTCCTGGGGCGGCAATGGCTACACCTTC.

A few counts support this clonotype. In nucleotides, the CDR3 is TGTGCCAGCAGCCCTTATGATGGTGAGCAGTTCTTC. Its protein is CASSPYDGEQFF. The V gene is TRBV9, the J gene TRBJ2-1; D not resolved. CDR3 length: 12 residues. Germline CDR1 and CDR2: SGDLS and YYNGEE. The V end lost 4 bases, the J end lost 9 bases, and 11 bases lay between the germline ends.

This clonotype was seen ten or more times. The V and J genes are TRBV5-1 and TRBJ2-5; 9 bases map to TRBD2. CDR1 and CDR2 from the germline V gene are SGHRS and YFSETQ. V lost 2 bases, J lost 3 bases, and 14 bases stayed unmatched. The CDR3 length is 18 residues. This CDR3 reads CASSFPPYGGRGKETQYF. The CDR3 DNA follows: TGCGCCAGCAGCTTCCCGCCCTATGGCGGGAGGGGAAAAGAGACCCAGTACTTC. Supplemented by reference TRBV5-1 and TRBJ2-5, the full variable domain reads KAGVTQTPRYLIKTRGQQVTLSCSPISGHRSVSWYQQTPGQGLQFLFEYFSETQRNKGNFPGRFSGRQFSNSRSEMNVSTLELGDSALYLCASSFPPYGGRGKETQYFGPGTRLLVL.

This clonotype was picked up many times. The chain combines TRBV6-5 with TRBJ2-7; 8 bases are a match to TRBD1. There are 14 residues in the CDR3. With 0 bases clipped from V and 5 bases from J, the junction kept 3 bases outside the gene matches. Looked up from germline, CDR1 is MNHEY and CDR2 is SVGAGI. The CDR3 DNA reads TGTGCCAGCAGTTACTCGACAGGGGCCCACGAGCAGTACTTC. It is translated as CASSYSTGAHEQYF.

The chain is built from TRBV6-6 and TRBJ1-2; 7 bases are shared with TRBD1. The V gene end was trimmed by 8 bases and the J gene end by 3 bases; junction bases not matched to a gene: 15. This CDR3 is 16 amino acids long. Germline assignment: CDR1 MNHNY and CDR2 SVGAGI (reference sequence). The CDR3 DNA reads TGTGCCAGCGACAGGGCCGTACAGGGTATTGACTATGGCTACACCTTC. As protein: CASDRAVQGIDYGYTF.

The gene calls are TRBV7-6 and TRBJ1-1; D remains unclear. V lost 2 bases to trimming and J lost 2 bases, with 9 bases between them. This CDR3 is 14 amino acids long. CDR1 is SGHVS and CDR2 is FNYEAQ in the germline V gene. The chain's CDR3 is CASSLNPTNTEAFF. The DNA for the CDR3 is TGTGCCAGCAGCTTAAATCCCACAAACACTGAAGCTTTCTTT.

This clonotype was detected only a few times. The chain links TRBV9 to TRBJ1-2; a possible D gene is TRBD1 (5 bases). The germline V gene has CDR1 SGDLS and CDR2 YYNGEE. This CDR3 comprises 13 residues. V was trimmed by 2 bases and J by 5 bases, leaving 10 bases between them. The CDR3 loop reads CASSVAGPYGYTF. The CDR3 nucleotides read TGTGCCAGCAGCGTGGCGGGACCATATGGCTACACCTTC. The whole variable domain, filled in from reference TRBV9 and TRBJ1-2, reads DSGVTQTPKHLITATGQRVTLRCSPRSGDLSVYWYQQSLDQGLQFLIQYYNGEERAKGNILERFSAQQFPDLHSELNLSSLELGDSALYFCASSVAGPYGYTFGSGTRLTVV.

At least ten counts were recorded for this clonotype. This rearrangement joins TRBV15 to TRBJ1-5; D is ambiguous. This CDR3 is 12 amino acids long. V dropped 3 bases and J dropped 4 bases, with 4 bases sitting between them. The V gene's germline CDR1 is LNHNV and CDR2 YYDKDF (reference sequence). CDR3 amino acids: CATSRGNQPQHF. CDR3 coding DNA: TGTGCCACCAGCAGGGGTAATCAGCCCCAGCATTTT.

In this sample, this clonotype turned up many times. DNA for the CDR3: TGTGCCAGCAGTTACTTCCCGAGCTCCTACGAGCAGTACTTC. Translated, it gives CASSYFPSSYEQYF. V usage is TRBV6-5 and J usage is TRBJ2-7; D not certain. V was shortened by 1 base and J by 0 bases, with 7 bases between the two germline ends. The CDR3 totals 14 residues. Germline V CDR1 and CDR2: MNHEY, SVGAGI.

This clonotype was seen ten or more times. The chain combines TRBV7-9 with TRBJ1-2; D is unresolved. V lost 4 bases, J lost 4 bases, and 10 bases lay in between. The CDR3 extends over 13 amino acids. CDR1 SEHNR and CDR2 FQNEAQ come from the germline V gene (reference sequence). Here the CDR3 reads CASSSARGYGYTF. The CDR3 nucleotides read TGTGCCAGCAGCTCGGCGCGGGGCTATGGCTACACCTTC.

The CDR3 reads CSARPGGNQPQHF. For the CDR3, the DNA is TGCAGTGCTAGACCGGGAGGCAATCAGCCCCAGCATTTT. This chain joins TRBV20-1 and TRBJ1-5; D gene uncertain. The CDR3 is made up of 13 amino acids. V lost 2 bases and J 2 bases, leaving 7 bases between the germline ends. CDR1 is DFQATT, CDR2 SNEGSKA, per germline (reference sequence).

This clonotype was detected a few times. In nucleotides, the CDR3 is TGTGCCAGCAGCCAGACCACTAGTATGGGTAATTCACCCCTCCACTTT. Translation: CASSQTTSMGNSPLHF. The V and J genes are TRBV3-1 and TRBJ1-6, with D uncertain. V was cut by 3 bases and J by 6 bases, with 15 bases left in between. Germline CDR1 is LGHDT and CDR2 is YNNKEL (reference sequence). The CDR3 extends over 16 amino acids. Looking up the rest from reference TRBV3-1 and TRBJ1-6 gives the full variable domain: DTAVSQTPKYLVTQMGNDKSIKCEQNLGHDTMYWYKQDSKKFLKIMFSYNNKELIINETVPNRFSPKSPDKAHLNLHINSLELGDSAVYFCASSQTTSMGNSPLHFGNGTRLTVT.

This clonotype was observed at least ten times. The V call is TRBV5-1, the J call TRBJ1-4, with D hard to call. The CDR3 spans 13 residues. V shed 3 bases and J shed 8 bases, with 11 bases lying between them. CDR1 SGHRS and CDR2 YFSETQ come from the germline V gene. CDR3 coding DNA: TGCGCCAGCAGCTCCATGGGAGACGAAAAACTGTTTTTT. Protein product: CASSSMGDEKLFF.

This clonotype is medium-sized (0.01 to 0.1%). The chain combines TRBV7-6 with TRBJ1-1; D possibly corresponds to TRBD1 (5 bases). CDR3 length: 14 residues. CDR1 and CDR2 from the germline V gene are SGHVS and FNYEAQ. The V end lost 6 bases, the J end lost 4 bases, and 15 bases lay between the germline ends. The CDR3 protein is CASRTTATGTEAFF. For the CDR3, the DNA is TGTGCCAGCAGAACGACAGCTACGGGCACTGAAGCTTTCTTT.

This clonotype turned up a few times. The rearrangement joins TRBV7-9 to TRBJ1-1, with 10 bases fitting TRBD1. Per the germline V gene, CDR1 is SEHNR and CDR2 is FQNEAQ (reference sequence). The V segment lost 5 bases and the J segment 4 bases; nucleotides outside the gene matches: 4. CDR3 length: 14 residues. The CDR3 region is CASSHWTGGTEAFF. CDR3 nucleotides: TGTGCCAGCAGCCACTGGACAGGGGGCACTGAAGCTTTCTTT.

The chain combines TRBV7-9 with TRBJ1-1; D gene ambiguous. Trimming cost V 1 base and J 3 bases, with 3 bases left between them. This CDR3 contains 12 residues. Germline lookup yields CDR1 SEHNR and CDR2 FQNEAQ (reference sequence). The CDR3 loop reads CASSLEDTEAFF. In DNA, the CDR3 is TGTGCCAGCAGCTTAGAGGACACTGAAGCTTTCTTT. The full variable domain, its missing parts supplied by reference TRBV7-9 and TRBJ1-1, is DTGVSQNPRHKITKRGQNVTFRCDPISEHNRLYWYRQTLGQGPEFLTYFQNEAQLEKSRLLSDRFSAERPKGSFSTLEIQRTEQGDSAMYLCASSLEDTEAFFGQGTRLTVV.

Comments on this clonotype: A much more abundant neighbour one base away suggests this may be a read error. V usage is TRBV6-5 and J usage is TRBJ1-5; D not certain. Trimming pared 0 bases from V and 4 bases from J, leaving 4 bases between. The CDR3 runs 13 residues. Per germline, CDR1 MNHEY and CDR2 SVGAGI. CDR3 in amino acids: CASSYSANQPQHF. The DNA of the CDR3 is TGTGCCAGCAGTTACTCCGCAAATCAGCCCCAGCATTTT.

The chain uses TRBV5-1 and TRBJ2-5; possibly TRBD2 for D (6 bases). CDR1 and CDR2 (germline): SGHRS, YFSETQ. Trimming took off 2 bases at V and 5 bases at J, with 10 bases between the two ends. The CDR3 contains 13 residues. CDR3 sequence reads: CASSFLASETQYF. DNA for the CDR3: TGCGCCAGCAGCTTTCTAGCGTCGGAGACCCAGTACTTC.

V gene TRBV5-6 combines with J gene TRBJ2-2, with D maybe TRBD1 (6 bases). CDR1 and CDR2 (germline): SGHDT, YYEEEE. The V gene lost 3 bases and the J gene lost 3 bases, with 9 bases spanning the gap. The CDR3 sequence is 14 residues long. This chain's CDR3 is CASSSTGYTGELFF. CDR3 bases: TGTGCCAGCAGCTCGACAGGCTACACCGGGGAGCTGTTTTTT.

This clonotype was counted ten times or more. The V and J genes are TRBV6-2 or TRBV6-3 and TRBJ1-1; D possibly corresponds to TRBD1 (6 bases). Trimming shortened V by 7 bases and J by 7 bases, and 10 bases separated the two germline ends. CDR3 length: 11 residues. Germline CDR1 and CDR2: MNHEY and SVGEGT. The CDR3 bases are TGTGCCAGCAAACAGGGCCGTGAAGCTTTCTTT. Its protein is CASKQGREAFF.

J is TRBJ1-1 and V is TRBV2; D ambiguous. The CDR3 runs to 15 residues. Germline CDR1 SNHLY, CDR2 FYNNEI. The V end was cut by 6 bases, the J end by 5 bases, with 19 bases between. The CDR3 sequence is CASRREAGRWTEAFF. CDR3 nucleotide sequence: TGTGCCAGCAGAAGAGAGGCGGGGAGGTGGACTGAAGCTTTCTTT. Combining the CDR3 with reference TRBV2 and TRBJ1-1 gives the whole variable domain EPEVTQTPSHQVTQMGQEVILRCVPISNHLYFYWYRQILGQKVEFLVSFYNNEISEKSEIFDDQFSVERPDGSNFTLKIRSTKLEDSAMYFCASRREAGRWTEAFFGQGTRLTVV.

This clonotype was counted ten times or more. The rearrangement joins TRBV11-1 to TRBJ2-3; D is unclear. Trimming removed 6 bases from V and 2 bases from J, with 12 bases in between. CDR1 and CDR2 (germline): SGHAT, FQDESV (reference sequence). The CDR3 has 14 residues. The CDR3 DNA follows: TGTGCCAGCAGGCGTGAATGGAACACAGATACGCAGTATTTT. Translating it yields CASRREWNTDTQYF.

V usage is TRBV15 and J usage is TRBJ1-5; possibly TRBD1 for D (6 bases). The V gene's germline CDR1 is LNHNV and CDR2 YYDKDF (reference sequence). Trimming pared 6 bases from V and 6 bases from J, leaving 15 bases between. The CDR3 has 14 residues. CDR3 sequence: CATRGGQWAQPQHF. CDR3 sequence (DNA): TGTGCCACCAGAGGTGGACAGTGGGCTCAGCCCCAGCATTTT.

This clonotype was picked up many times. CDR3 nucleotides: TGTGCCAGCAGCCGTGTACTGCGGGAGACCCAGTACTTC. This gives the protein CASSRVLRETQYF. The chain recombines TRBV7-9 with TRBJ2-5; D gene uncertain. Per germline, CDR1 SEHNR and CDR2 FQNEAQ (reference sequence). CDR3 length equals 13 residues. Trimming removed 5 bases at V and 5 bases at J, with 12 bases between.

In its sample, this clonotype is hyperexpanded. The CDR3 region is CASREWTEAFF. DNA of the CDR3: TGTGCCAGCAGAGAGTGGACTGAAGCTTTCTTT. V and J are TRBV2 and TRBJ1-1; D gene unclear. With 6 bases removed from V and 5 bases from J, the gap between germline ends came to 7 bases. This CDR3 has 11 amino acids. Germline CDR1 reads SNHLY; CDR2 reads FYNNEI.

The CDR3 is CAISGLGSIYTGELFF. In DNA, the CDR3 is TGTGCCATCAGTGGTCTGGGGTCAATATACACCGGGGAGCTGTTTTTT. This sequence joins TRBV10-3 and TRBJ2-2, with unresolved D. The CDR3 has 16 amino acids. CDR1 and CDR2 (germline): ENHRY, SYGVKD. The V end was cut by 4 bases, the J end by 3 bases, with 15 bases between.

This clonotype has ten or more counts. The chain recombines TRBV12-3 or TRBV12-4 with TRBJ2-1, with TRBD1 as a possible D gene (6 bases). CDR3 length: 15 amino acids. V lost 1 base, J lost 0 bases, and 7 bases lay in between. This CDR3 is CASSLGQASYNEQFF. The CDR3 DNA is TGTGCCAGCAGTTTAGGACAGGCCTCCTACAATGAGCAGTTCTTC.